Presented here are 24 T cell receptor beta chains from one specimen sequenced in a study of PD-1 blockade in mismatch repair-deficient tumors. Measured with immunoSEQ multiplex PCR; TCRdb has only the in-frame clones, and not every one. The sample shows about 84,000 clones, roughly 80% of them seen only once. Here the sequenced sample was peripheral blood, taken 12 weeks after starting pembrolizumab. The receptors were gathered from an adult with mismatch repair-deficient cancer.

The chain's CDR3 is CASSQDNLEGRKKLFF. The CDR3 DNA follows: TGTGCCAGCAGCCAAGATAACTTGGAGGGGAGGAAAAAACTGTTTTTT. The chain is built from TRBV14 and TRBJ1-4; possibly TRBD1 for D (5 bases). The ends were cut back, 0 bases at V and 9 bases at J, with 17 bases in the middle. The CDR3 sequence is 16 residues long. The V gene's germline CDR1 is SGHDN and CDR2 FVKESK.

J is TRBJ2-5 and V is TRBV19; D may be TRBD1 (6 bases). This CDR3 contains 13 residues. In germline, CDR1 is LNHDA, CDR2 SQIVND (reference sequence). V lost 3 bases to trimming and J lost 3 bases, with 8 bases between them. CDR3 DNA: TGTGCCAGTAGTATCCCAGGGGAAGAGACCCAGTACTTC. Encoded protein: CASSIPGEETQYF.

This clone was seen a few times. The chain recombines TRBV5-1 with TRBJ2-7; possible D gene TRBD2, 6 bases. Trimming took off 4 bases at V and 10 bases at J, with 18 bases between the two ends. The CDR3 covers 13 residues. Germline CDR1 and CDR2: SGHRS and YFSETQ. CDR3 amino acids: CASSIDAGLLQYF. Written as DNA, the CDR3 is TGCGCCAGCAGCATAGATGCTGGACTATTACAGTACTTC.

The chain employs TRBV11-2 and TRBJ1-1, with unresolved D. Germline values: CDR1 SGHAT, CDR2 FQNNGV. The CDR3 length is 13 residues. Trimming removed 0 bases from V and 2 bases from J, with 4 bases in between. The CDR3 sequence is CASSLDRNTEAFF. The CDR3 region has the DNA TGTGCCAGCAGCTTAGACAGAAACACTGAAGCTTTCTTT.

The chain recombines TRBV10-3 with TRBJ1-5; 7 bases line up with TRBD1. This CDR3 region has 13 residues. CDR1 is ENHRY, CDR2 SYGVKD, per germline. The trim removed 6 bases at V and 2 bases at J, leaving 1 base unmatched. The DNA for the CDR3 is TGTGCCATCAGCACAGGGGGCAATCAGCCCCAGCATTTT. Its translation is CAISTGGNQPQHF.

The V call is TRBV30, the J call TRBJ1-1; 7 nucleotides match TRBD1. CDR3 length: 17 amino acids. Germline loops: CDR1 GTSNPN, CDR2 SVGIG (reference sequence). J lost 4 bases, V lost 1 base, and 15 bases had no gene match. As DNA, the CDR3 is TGTGCCTGGAGTGGGCAAGGGGGGAGACAGGGAGTCACTGAAGCTTTCTTT. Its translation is CAWSGQGGRQGVTEAFF.

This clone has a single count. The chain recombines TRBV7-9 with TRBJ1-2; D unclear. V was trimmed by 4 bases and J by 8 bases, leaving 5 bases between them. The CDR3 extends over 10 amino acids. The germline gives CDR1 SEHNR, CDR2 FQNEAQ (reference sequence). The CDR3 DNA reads TGTGCCAGCAGCTCGTACGGCTACACCTTC. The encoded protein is CASSSYGYTF.

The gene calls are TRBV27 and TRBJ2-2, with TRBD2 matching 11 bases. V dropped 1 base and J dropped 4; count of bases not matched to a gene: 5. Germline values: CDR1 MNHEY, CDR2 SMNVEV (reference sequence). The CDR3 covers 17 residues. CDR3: CASSLYVAGGGTGELFF. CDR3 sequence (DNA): TGTGCCAGCAGTTTATATGTAGCGGGGGGGGGCACCGGGGAGCTGTTTTTT.

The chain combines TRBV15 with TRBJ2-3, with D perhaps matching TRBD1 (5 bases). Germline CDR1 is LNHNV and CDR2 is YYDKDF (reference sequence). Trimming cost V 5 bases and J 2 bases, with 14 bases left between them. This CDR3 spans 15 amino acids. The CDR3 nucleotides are TGTGCCACCAGCTTTGGGGCGGCGAACACAGATACGCAGTATTTT. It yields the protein CATSFGAANTDTQYF.

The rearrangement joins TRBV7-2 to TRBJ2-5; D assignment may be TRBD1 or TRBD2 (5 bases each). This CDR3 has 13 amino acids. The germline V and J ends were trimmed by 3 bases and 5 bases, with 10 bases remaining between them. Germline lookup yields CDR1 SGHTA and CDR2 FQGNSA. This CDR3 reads CASSLGPVETQYF. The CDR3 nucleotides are TGTGCCAGCAGCTTGGGACCCGTGGAGACCCAGTACTTC. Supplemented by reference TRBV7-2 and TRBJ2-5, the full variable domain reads GAGVSQSPSNKVTEKGKDVELRCDPISGHTALYWYRQSLGQGLEFLIYFQGNSAPDKSGLPSDRFSAERTGGSVSTLTIQRTQQEDSAVYLCASSLGPVETQYFGPGTRLLVL.

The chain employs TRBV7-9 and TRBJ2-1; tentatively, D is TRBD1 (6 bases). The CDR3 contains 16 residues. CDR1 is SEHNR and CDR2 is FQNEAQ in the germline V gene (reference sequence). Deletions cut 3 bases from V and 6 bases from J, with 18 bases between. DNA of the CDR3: TGTGCCAGCAGCTTTTACCTTAGGGGGAAGGCCAATGAGCAGTTCTTC. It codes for CASSFYLRGKANEQFF.

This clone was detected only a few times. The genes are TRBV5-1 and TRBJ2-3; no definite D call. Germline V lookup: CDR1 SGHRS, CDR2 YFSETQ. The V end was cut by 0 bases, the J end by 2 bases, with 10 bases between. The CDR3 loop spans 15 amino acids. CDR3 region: CASSLDSEFTDTQYF. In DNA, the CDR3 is TGCGCCAGCAGCTTGGACAGTGAATTCACAGATACGCAGTATTTT.

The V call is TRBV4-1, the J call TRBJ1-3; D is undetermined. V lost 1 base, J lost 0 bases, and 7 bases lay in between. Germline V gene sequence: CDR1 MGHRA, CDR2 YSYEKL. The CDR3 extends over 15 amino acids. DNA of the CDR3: TGCGCCAGCAGCCAAGGGGGATACTCTGGAAACACCATATATTTT. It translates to CASSQGGYSGNTIYF.

The CDR3 protein is CASTGDNSYEQYF. Here the CDR3 DNA reads TGTGCTTCGACAGGAGACAACTCCTACGAGCAGTACTTC. The J gene is TRBJ2-5, the V gene TRBV28, with D possibly matching TRBD1 (6 bases). The J call is in doubt because the DNA end fits TRBJ2-7 better. Germline CDR1 reads MDHEN; CDR2 reads SYDVKM. The CDR3 is 13 amino acids.

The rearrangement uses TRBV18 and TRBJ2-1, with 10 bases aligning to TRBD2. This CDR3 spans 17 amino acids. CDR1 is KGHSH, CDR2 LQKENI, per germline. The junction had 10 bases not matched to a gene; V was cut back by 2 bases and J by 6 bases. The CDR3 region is CASSPVGAGGPANEQFF. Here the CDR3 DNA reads TGTGCCAGCTCACCAGTGGGAGCGGGAGGGCCCGCCAATGAGCAGTTCTTC. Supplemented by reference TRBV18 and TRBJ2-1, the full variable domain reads NAGVMQNPRHLVRRRGQEARLRCSPMKGHSHVYWYRQLPEEGLKFMVYLQKENIIDESGMPKERFSAEFPKEGPSILRIQQVVRGDSAAYFCASSPVGAGGPANEQFFGPGTRLTVL.

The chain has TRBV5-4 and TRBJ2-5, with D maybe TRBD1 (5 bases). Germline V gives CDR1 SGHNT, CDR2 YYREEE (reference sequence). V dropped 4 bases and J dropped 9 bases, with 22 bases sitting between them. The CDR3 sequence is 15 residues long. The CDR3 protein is CASSIRPTADVSQYF. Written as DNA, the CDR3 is TGTGCCAGCAGCATCCGACCGACAGCTGACGTCTCCCAGTACTTC.

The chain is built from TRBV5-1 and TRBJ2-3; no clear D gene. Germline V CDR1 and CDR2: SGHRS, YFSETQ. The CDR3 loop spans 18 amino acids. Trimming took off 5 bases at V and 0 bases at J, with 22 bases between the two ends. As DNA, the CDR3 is TGCGCCAGCAGTATATACGGCTCGCGATCAACTAGCACAGATACGCAGTATTTT. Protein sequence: CASSIYGSRSTSTDTQYF.

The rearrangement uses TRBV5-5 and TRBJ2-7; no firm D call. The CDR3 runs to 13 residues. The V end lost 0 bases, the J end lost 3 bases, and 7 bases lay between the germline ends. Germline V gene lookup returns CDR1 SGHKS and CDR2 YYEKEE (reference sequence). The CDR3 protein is CASSLGSDYEQYF. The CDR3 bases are TGTGCCAGCAGCTTGGGGAGCGACTACGAGCAGTACTTC.

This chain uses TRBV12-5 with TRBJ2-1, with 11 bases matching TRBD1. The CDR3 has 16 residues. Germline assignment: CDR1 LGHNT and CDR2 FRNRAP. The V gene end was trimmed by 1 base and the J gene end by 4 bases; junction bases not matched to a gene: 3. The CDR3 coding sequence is TGTGCTAGTGGTTTGGGACGGGACAGGGGGTACAATGAGCAGTTCTTC. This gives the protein CASGLGRDRGYNEQFF.

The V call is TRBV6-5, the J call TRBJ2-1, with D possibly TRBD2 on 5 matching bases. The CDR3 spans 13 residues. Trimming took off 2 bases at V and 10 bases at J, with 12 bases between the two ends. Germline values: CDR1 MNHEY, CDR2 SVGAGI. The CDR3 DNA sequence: TGTGCCAGCAGTTACCAGAAGCGGAACGAGCAGTTCTTC. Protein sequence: CASSYQKRNEQFF.

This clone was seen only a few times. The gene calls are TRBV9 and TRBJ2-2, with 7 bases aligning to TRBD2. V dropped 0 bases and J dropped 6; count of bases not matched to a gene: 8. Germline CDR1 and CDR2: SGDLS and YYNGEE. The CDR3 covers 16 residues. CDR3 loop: CASSVVAGVTAGELFF. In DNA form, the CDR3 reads TGTGCCAGCAGCGTAGTGGCGGGAGTTACAGCCGGGGAGCTGTTTTTT. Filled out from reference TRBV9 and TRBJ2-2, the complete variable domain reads DSGVTQTPKHLITATGQRVTLRCSPRSGDLSVYWYQQSLDQGLQFLIQYYNGEERAKGNILERFSAQQFPDLHSELNLSSLELGDSALYFCASSVVAGVTAGELFFGEGSRLTVL.

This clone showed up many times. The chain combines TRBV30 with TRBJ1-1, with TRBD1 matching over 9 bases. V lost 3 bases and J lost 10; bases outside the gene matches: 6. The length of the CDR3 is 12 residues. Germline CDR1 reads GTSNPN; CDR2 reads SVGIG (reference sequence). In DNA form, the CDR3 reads TGTGCCTGGAGCAGGACAGGGGCTGGAGCTTTCTTT. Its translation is CAWSRTGAGAFF.

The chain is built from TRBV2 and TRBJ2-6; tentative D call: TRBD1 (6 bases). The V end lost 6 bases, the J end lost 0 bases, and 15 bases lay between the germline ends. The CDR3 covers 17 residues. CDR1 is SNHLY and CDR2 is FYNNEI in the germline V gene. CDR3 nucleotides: TGTGCCAGCAGGAGGGACACCGTAAGCTCTGGGGCCAACGTCCTGACTTTC. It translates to CASRRDTVSSGANVLTF.

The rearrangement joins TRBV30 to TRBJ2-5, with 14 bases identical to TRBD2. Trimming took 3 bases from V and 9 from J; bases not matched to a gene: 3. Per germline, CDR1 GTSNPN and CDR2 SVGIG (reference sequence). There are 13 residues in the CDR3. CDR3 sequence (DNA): TGTGCCTGGAGGACTAGCGGGGGGGTGCCCCAGTACTTC. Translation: CAWRTSGGVPQYF. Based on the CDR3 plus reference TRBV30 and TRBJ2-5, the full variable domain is SQTIHQWPATLVQPVGSPLSLECTVEGTSNPNLYWYRQAAGRGLQLLFYSVGIGQISSEVPQNLSASRPQDRQFILSSKKLLLSDSGFYLCAWRTSGGVPQYFGPGTRLLVL.